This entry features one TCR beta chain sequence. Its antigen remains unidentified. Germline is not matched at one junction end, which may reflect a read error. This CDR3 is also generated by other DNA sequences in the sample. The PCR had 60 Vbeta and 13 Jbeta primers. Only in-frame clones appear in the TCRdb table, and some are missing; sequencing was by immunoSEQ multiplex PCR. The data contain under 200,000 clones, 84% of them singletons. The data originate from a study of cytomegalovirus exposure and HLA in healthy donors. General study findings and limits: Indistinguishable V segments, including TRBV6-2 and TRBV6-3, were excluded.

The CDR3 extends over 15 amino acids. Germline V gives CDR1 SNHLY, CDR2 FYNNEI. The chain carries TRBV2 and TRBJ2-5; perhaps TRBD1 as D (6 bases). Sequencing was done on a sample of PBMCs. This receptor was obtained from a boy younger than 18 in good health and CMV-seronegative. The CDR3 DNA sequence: TGTGCCAGCAGCGAAGTACAGGGCCGAGGGGAGACCCAGTACTTC. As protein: CASSEVQGRGETQYF.